The next 8 T cell receptor beta chains were all read from a single sample in a study of T-cell memory formation after mild COVID-19. TCRdb ran MiXCR on the 5' RACE reads and lists one entry per CDR3 protein. Of tens of thousands of distinct CDR3 sequences listed, roughly 25% were seen once; the top ten hold around 40%. Sequencing was carried out using PBMCs or a T cell subset sorted from them (not recorded which). These receptors all stem from a young man who had mild COVID-19 (a few samples of this study predate the infection). Cell type and time point are not known.

This clonotype turned up a few times. This chain connects TRBV10-3 to TRBJ2-3; 8 nucleotides line up with TRBD2. In germline, CDR1 is ENHRY, CDR2 SYGVKD. The CDR3 spans 14 residues. Trimming took 10 bases from V and 5 from J; bases not matched to a gene: 11. The CDR3, as DNA: TGTGCCACCGGGGGGGCGACGCGAGGAGATACGCAGTATTTT. Translation gives CATGGATRGDTQYF.

This sequence joins TRBV5-1 and TRBJ1-2, with a weak D call TRBD1 (5 bases). Trimming took 1 base from V and 0 from J, leaving 10 bases between them. The germline V gene has CDR1 SGHRS and CDR2 YFSETQ. The CDR3 is made up of 15 amino acids. The CDR3: CASSLWGQANYGYTF. The CDR3 nucleotides read TGCGCCAGCAGCTTGTGGGGCCAGGCTAACTATGGCTACACCTTC.

This clonotype was seen a few times. V is TRBV7-9 and J is TRBJ2-1; no clear D gene. From germline, CDR1 is SEHNR and CDR2 FQNEAQ (reference sequence). CDR3 size: 12 residues. Trimming cost V 3 bases and J 8 bases, with 8 bases left between them. CDR3 coding DNA: TGTGCCAGCAGCTTTCTGGGCTATGAGCAGTTCTTC. Translating it yields CASSFLGYEQFF.

There are a few counts of this clonotype. The J gene is TRBJ2-1, the V gene TRBV4-1, with 9 bases fitting TRBD2. Trimming at V came to 3 bases and at J to 15 bases, leaving 9 bases not matched to a gene. The CDR3 length is 13 residues. Germline V gene data show CDR1 as MGHRA and CDR2 as YSYEKL. The CDR3 sequence: CASSQRGSGGLFF. For the CDR3, the DNA is TGCGCCAGCAGCCAGCGGGGTAGCGGGGGTTTGTTCTTC.

The chain has TRBV4-2 and TRBJ2-1; perhaps D is TRBD1 or TRBD2 (7 bases each). There are 14 residues in the CDR3. Germline values: CDR1 LGHNA, CDR2 YNFKEQ. V lost 7 bases and J 6 bases, leaving 16 bases between the germline ends. As DNA, the CDR3 is TGTGCCAGCAAGGGGGCGGGGGCAAGCAATGAGCAGTTCTTC. Translated, it gives CASKGAGASNEQFF.

V gene TRBV6-2 or TRBV6-3 combines with J gene TRBJ2-1, with D possibly being TRBD2 (5 bases). The CDR3 totals 15 residues. V was shortened by 6 bases and J by 4 bases, with 16 bases between the two germline ends. Germline CDR1 MNHEY, CDR2 SVGEGT. CDR3 sequence: CASRGGHVRYNEQFF. The CDR3 DNA is TGTGCCAGCAGGGGCGGGCACGTGCGATACAATGAGCAGTTCTTC.

The rearrangement uses TRBV27 and TRBJ2-7; D gene ambiguous. This CDR3 spans 13 amino acids. Trimming left V 0 bases short and J 5 bases short, with 8 bases between. The V gene's germline CDR1 is MNHEY and CDR2 SMNVEV (reference sequence). The CDR3 DNA reads TGTGCCAGCAGTTTATCCCAGGCTCACGAGCAGTACTTC. Protein: CASSLSQAHEQYF.

The chain combines TRBV4-1 with TRBJ2-3; no definite D call. V was clipped by 4 bases and J by 1 base, with 9 bases between them. This CDR3 has 14 amino acids. Germline assignment: CDR1 MGHRA and CDR2 YSYEKL. The CDR3 region is CASSPSPRTDTQYF. CDR3 sequence (DNA): TGCGCCAGCAGCCCAAGCCCTCGCACAGATACGCAGTATTTT.